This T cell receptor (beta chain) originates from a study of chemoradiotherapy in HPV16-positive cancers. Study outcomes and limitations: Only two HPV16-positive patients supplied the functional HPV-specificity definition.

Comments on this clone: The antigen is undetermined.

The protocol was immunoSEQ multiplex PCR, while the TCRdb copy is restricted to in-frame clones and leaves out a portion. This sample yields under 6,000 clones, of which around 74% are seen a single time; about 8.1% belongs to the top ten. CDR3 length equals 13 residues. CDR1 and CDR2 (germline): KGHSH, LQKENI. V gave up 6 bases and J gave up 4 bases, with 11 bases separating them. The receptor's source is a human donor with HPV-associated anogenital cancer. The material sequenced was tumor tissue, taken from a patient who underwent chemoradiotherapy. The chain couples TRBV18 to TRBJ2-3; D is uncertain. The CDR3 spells CASSPTVADTQYF. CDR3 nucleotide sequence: TGTGCCAGCTCCCCCACCGTCGCAGATACGCAGTATTTT.